This record covers a single T cell receptor (beta chain). TCRdb fed the 5' RACE reads into MiXCR, producing one record per CDR3 protein. The sample consists of 1.5 million to 2 million distinct CDR3 sequences, roughly 35% of them appearing once. This entry is derived from a study of identical twins. Germline CDR1 is KGHDR and CDR2 is SFDVKD. The ends lost 10 bases at V and 4 bases at J; junction bases unmatched: 9. The CDR3 runs to 15 residues. The chain uses TRBV24-1 and TRBJ1-5, with 10 bases identical to TRBD1. Sequencing input: cord blood. The sequence derives from a newborn girl in good health. The CDR3 loop reads CATAPGTGVNQPQHF. CDR3 in DNA: TGTGCCACTGCTCCCGGGACAGGGGTAAATCAGCCCCAGCATTTT.